Listed here are 3 T cell receptor beta chains from one sample, sequenced in a study of identical twins. In TCRdb, the 5' RACE reads were re-called with MiXCR into one record per CDR3 protein. The sample consists of approximately 680,000 distinct CDR3 sequences, roughly 7.1% of them appearing once. These data also featured in a second study, about yellow fever vaccine responses in identical twins.

The sequenced material came from PBMCs. The source is a young woman in good health.

The gene calls are TRBV29-1 and TRBJ1-2; D call uncertain. Trimming took 1 base from V and 0 from J, leaving 12 bases between them. Germline-derived CDR1 and CDR2 are SQVTM and ANQGSEA. The length of the CDR3 is 15 residues. CDR3 in DNA: TGCAGCGTTGAAGTTGTCTCAGATCCTAACTATGGCTACACCTTC. This codes for CSVEVVSDPNYGYTF.

This chain connects TRBV29-1 to TRBJ2-5; maybe TRBD2 (7 bases). CDR3 length: 13 residues. Germline loops: CDR1 SQVTM, CDR2 ANQGSEA. V lost 6 bases to trimming and J lost 5 bases, with 16 bases between them. The CDR3 region is CSVGGGRGETQYF. DNA for the CDR3: TGCAGCGTGGGGGGGGGGCGCGGGGAGACCCAGTACTTC.

V usage is TRBV11-2 and J usage is TRBJ1-5; D perhaps matches TRBD1 (5 bases). Germline V gene data show CDR1 as SGHAT and CDR2 as FQNNGV. Deletions cut 0 bases from V and 0 bases from J, with 12 bases between. The CDR3 runs to 17 residues. The CDR3 protein is CASSLEAWGNSNQPQHF. The CDR3 DNA follows: TGTGCCAGCAGCTTAGAGGCGTGGGGGAATAGCAATCAGCCCCAGCATTTT.